The 13 T cell receptor beta chains presented below share a single source sample, sequenced in a study of control samples from healthy donors and cancer patients. Here immunoSEQ multiplex PCR was the method, and the copy in TCRdb shows in-frame clones only, minus some. The sample includes approximately 160,000 clones, 90% to 95% of them seen just once. The sequenced sample was blood. The source is a woman between 18 and 29 years old in good health.

The chain carries TRBV7-8 and TRBJ2-7; 7 nucleotides align to TRBD2. The CDR3 covers 13 residues. The V and J ends lost 5 bases and 6 bases, in that order; junction bases with no gene match: 7. Looked up from germline, CDR1 is SGHVS and CDR2 is FQNEAQ. The CDR3 sequence: CASSPAPGGEQYF. CDR3 in DNA: TGTGCCAGCAGCCCGGCCCCGGGGGGCGAGCAGTACTTC.

The chain has TRBV11-2 and TRBJ1-4, with TRBD1 as a possible D gene (5 bases). This CDR3 is 16 amino acids long. Trimming took 5 bases from V and 6 from J, leaving 19 bases between them. Germline CDR1 SGHAT, CDR2 FQNNGV. The CDR3 is CASSRRGAAEDEKLFF. For the CDR3, the DNA is TGTGCCAGCAGCCGTCGCGGGGCGGCCGAGGATGAAAAACTGTTTTTT. Using reference TRBV11-2 and TRBJ1-4 for the parts outside the CDR3, the full variable domain is EAGVAQSPRYKIIEKRQSVAFWCNPISGHATLYWYQQILGQGPKLLIQFQNNGVVDDSQLPKDRFSAERLKGVDSTLKIQPAKLEDSAVYLCASSRRGAAEDEKLFFGSGTQLSVL.

The chain recombines TRBV4-1 with TRBJ2-7; 12 bases fit TRBD2. This CDR3 spans 17 amino acids. The J segment lost 4 bases and the V segment lost 3 bases, leaving 10 bases of the junction unmatched. CDR1 is MGHRA and CDR2 is YSYEKL in the germline V gene. CDR3 sequence (DNA): TGCGCCAGCAGCCAGGGCCTGGGACTAGCGGGCTTATACGAGCAGTACTTC. This gives the protein CASSQGLGLAGLYEQYF.

The chain has TRBV2 and TRBJ1-2; D call uncertain. The V gene lost 2 bases and the J gene lost 7 bases, with 11 bases spanning the gap. The CDR3 consists of 13 residues. Germline loops: CDR1 SNHLY, CDR2 FYNNEI. CDR3 nucleotide sequence: TGTGCCAGCAGTGAATTGAGGACTCGTGGCTACACCTTC. Its translation is CASSELRTRGYTF. Full variable domain (rest looked up from reference TRBV2 and TRBJ1-2): EPEVTQTPSHQVTQMGQEVILRCVPISNHLYFYWYRQILGQKVEFLVSFYNNEISEKSEIFDDQFSVERPDGSNFTLKIRSTKLEDSAMYFCASSELRTRGYTFGSGTRLTVV.

This CDR3 reads CASSPAVGRVRTDTQYF. CDR3 bases: TGTGCCAGCAGCCCCGCTGTAGGCCGGGTAAGGACAGATACGCAGTATTTT. The chain carries TRBV7-6 and TRBJ2-3, with D uncertain. V was pared by 5 bases and J by 3 bases, with 21 bases between. The CDR3 is made up of 17 amino acids. Germline V gene data show CDR1 as SGHVS and CDR2 as FNYEAQ.

The rearrangement links TRBV11-2 to TRBJ1-2; D perhaps matches TRBD1 (5 bases). Germline V gives CDR1 SGHAT, CDR2 FQNNGV. The CDR3 sequence is 17 residues long. V shed 0 bases and J shed 7 bases, with 21 bases lying between them. CDR3 coding DNA: TGTGCCAGCAGCTTAGATCGGGCGAGGGGCGCTAGTGGTGGCTACACCTTC. Translated, it gives CASSLDRARGASGGYTF.

V is TRBV28 and J is TRBJ1-1; D possibly corresponds to TRBD1 (6 bases). This CDR3 has 13 residues. Germline assignment: CDR1 MDHEN and CDR2 SYDVKM. Deletions cut 6 bases from V and 6 bases from J, with 14 bases between. DNA of the CDR3: TGTGCCAGCAGCTTGGAAAGACAGGCTGAAGCTTTCTTT. Translating gives CASSLERQAEAFF.

This sequence joins TRBV11-2 and TRBJ2-7; tentatively, D is TRBD2 (6 bases). Germline CDR1 is SGHAT and CDR2 is FQNNGV. The CDR3 is 14 amino acids. Trimming stripped 8 bases from V and 4 bases from J, with 18 bases between. The CDR3 nucleotides read TGTGCCAGCTCTCGTGGAGGGAAGACGTACGAGCAGTACTTC. Its protein is CASSRGGKTYEQYF.

J is TRBJ2-7 and V is TRBV28, with a possible D match to TRBD1 (5 bases). CDR1 MDHEN and CDR2 SYDVKM come from the germline V gene. Trimming removed 1 base at V and 0 bases at J, with 13 bases between. This CDR3 spans 16 amino acids. CDR3: CASSLSSWGRSYEQYF. DNA for the CDR3: TGTGCCAGCAGTTTATCCTCCTGGGGCCGCTCCTACGAGCAGTACTTC. The whole variable domain, remainder taken from reference TRBV28 and TRBJ2-7, is DVKVTQSSRYLVKRTGEKVFLECVQDMDHENMFWYRQDPGLGLRLIYFSYDVKMKEKGDIPEGYSVSREKKERFSLILESASTNQTSMYLCASSLSSWGRSYEQYFGPGTRLTVT.

The chain has TRBV5-5 and TRBJ2-6; D is undetermined. This CDR3 comprises 15 residues. V lost 4 bases, J lost 0 bases, and 8 bases lay in between. In germline, CDR1 is SGHKS, CDR2 YYEKEE (reference sequence). CDR3 bases: TGTGCCAGCAGCGTCCTTTTCTCTGGGGCCAACGTCCTGACTTTC. As protein: CASSVLFSGANVLTF.

The chain couples TRBV6-6 to TRBJ1-1; D remains unclear. CDR3 length: 14 residues. Trimming took 0 bases from V and 3 from J, leaving 8 bases between them. Per germline, CDR1 MNHNY and CDR2 SVGAGI (reference sequence). The CDR3 protein is CASSYSIVDTEAFF. CDR3 coding DNA: TGTGCCAGCAGTTACTCGATAGTGGACACTGAAGCTTTCTTT.

The chain recombines TRBV5-1 with TRBJ1-1; weak D call: TRBD1 (6 bases). V dropped 0 bases and J dropped 3 bases, with 12 bases sitting between them. The CDR3 sequence is 15 residues long. The V gene's germline CDR1 is SGHRS and CDR2 YFSETQ. CDR3 amino acids: CASSLADSRYTEAFF. In nucleotides, the CDR3 is TGCGCCAGCAGCTTGGCGGACAGCCGTTACACTGAAGCTTTCTTT.

J is TRBJ2-3 and V is TRBV28; weak D call: TRBD2 (6 bases). This CDR3 is built from 16 residues. The V end was cut by 5 bases, the J end by 1 base, with 16 bases between. Germline values: CDR1 MDHEN, CDR2 SYDVKM. DNA for the CDR3: TGTGCCAGCAGTCCCTCTTTAGGCGGGGGCACAGATACGCAGTATTTT. Its translation: CASSPSLGGGTDTQYF.